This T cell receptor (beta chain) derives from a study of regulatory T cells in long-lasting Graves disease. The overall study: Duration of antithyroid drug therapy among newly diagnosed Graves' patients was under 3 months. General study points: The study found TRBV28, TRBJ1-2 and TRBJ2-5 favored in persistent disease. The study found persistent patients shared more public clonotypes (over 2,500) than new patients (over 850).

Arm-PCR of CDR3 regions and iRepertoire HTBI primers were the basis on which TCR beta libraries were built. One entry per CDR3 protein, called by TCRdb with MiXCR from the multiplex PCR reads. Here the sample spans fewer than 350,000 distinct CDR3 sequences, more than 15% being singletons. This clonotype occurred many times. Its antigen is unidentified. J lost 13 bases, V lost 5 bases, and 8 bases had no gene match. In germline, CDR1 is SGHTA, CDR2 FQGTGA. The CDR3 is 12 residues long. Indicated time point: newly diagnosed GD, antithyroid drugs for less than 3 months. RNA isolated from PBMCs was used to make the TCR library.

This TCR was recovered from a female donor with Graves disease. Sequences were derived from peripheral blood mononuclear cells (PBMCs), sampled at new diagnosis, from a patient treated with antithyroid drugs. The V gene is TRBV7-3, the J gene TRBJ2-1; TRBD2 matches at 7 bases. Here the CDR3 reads CASSPGRGIQFF. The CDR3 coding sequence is TGTGCCAGCAGCCCAGGGAGGGGCATCCAGTTCTTC.